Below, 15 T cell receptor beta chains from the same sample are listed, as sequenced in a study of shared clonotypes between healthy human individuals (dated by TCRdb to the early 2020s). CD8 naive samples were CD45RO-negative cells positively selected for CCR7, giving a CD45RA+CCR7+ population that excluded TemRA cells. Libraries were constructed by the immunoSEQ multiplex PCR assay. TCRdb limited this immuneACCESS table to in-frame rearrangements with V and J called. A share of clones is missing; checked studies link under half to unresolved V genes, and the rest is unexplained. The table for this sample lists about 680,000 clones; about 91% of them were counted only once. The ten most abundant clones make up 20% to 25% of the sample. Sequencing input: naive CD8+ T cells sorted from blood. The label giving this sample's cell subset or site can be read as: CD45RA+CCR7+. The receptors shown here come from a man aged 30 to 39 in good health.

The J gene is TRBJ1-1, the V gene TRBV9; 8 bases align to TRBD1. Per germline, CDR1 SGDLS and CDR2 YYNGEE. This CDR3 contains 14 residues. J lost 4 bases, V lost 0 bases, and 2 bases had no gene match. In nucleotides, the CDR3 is TGTGCCAGCAGCGTAGGACAGGGGACCACTGAAGCTTTCTTT. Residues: CASSVGQGTTEAFF.

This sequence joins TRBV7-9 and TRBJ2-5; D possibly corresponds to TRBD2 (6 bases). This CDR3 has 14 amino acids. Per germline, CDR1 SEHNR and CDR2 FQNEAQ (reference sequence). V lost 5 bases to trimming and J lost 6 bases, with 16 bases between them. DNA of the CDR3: TGTGCCAGCAGCCCTAGGCGGGGTGAAAAGACCCAGTACTTC. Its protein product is CASSPRRGEKTQYF.

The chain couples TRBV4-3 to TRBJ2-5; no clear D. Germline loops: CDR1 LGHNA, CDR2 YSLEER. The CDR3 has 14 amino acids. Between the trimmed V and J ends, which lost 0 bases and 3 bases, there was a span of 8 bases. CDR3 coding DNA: TGCGCCAGCAGCCAAGATCTAGGGAAAGAGACCCAGTACTTC. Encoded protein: CASSQDLGKETQYF.

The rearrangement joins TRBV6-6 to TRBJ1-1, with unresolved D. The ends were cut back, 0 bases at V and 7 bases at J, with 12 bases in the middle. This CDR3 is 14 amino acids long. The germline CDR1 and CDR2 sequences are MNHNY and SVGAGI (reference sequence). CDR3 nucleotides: TGTGCCAGCAGTTACTCATCCAGAGAGGGTGAAGCTTTCTTT. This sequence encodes CASSYSSREGEAFF.

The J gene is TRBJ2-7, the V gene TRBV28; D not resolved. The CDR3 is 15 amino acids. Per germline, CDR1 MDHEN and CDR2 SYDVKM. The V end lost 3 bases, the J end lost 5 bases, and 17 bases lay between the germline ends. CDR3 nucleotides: TGTGCCAGCAGTTTGGATACAGAACTACCCGACGAGCAGTACTTC. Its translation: CASSLDTELPDEQYF.

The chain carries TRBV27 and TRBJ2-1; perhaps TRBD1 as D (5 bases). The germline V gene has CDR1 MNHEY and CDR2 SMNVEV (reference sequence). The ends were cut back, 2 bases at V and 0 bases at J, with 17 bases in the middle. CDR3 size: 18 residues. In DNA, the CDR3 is TGTGCCAGCAGTTTACTTACTATGACAGAAAGCTCCTACAATGAGCAGTTCTTC. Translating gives CASSLLTMTESSYNEQFF.

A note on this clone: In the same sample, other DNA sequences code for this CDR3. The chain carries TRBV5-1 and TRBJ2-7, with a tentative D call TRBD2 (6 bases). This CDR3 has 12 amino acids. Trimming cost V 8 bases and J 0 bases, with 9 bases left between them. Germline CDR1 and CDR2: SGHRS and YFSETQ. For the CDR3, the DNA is TGCGCCAGTAGCGGAAGCTCCTACGAGCAGTACTTC. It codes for CASSGSSYEQYF. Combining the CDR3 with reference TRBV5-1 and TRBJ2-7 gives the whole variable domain KAGVTQTPRYLIKTRGQQVTLSCSPISGHRSVSWYQQTPGQGLQFLFEYFSETQRNKGNFPGRFSGRQFSNSRSEMNVSTLELGDSALYLCASSGSSYEQYFGPGTRLTVT.

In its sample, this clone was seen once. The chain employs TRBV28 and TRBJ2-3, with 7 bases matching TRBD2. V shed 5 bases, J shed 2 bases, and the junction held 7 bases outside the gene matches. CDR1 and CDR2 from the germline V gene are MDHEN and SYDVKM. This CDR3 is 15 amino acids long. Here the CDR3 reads CASSLERDLTDTQYF. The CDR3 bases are TGTGCCAGCAGTCTCGAGCGGGATCTCACAGATACGCAGTATTTT. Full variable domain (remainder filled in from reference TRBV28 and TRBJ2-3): DVKVTQSSRYLVKRTGEKVFLECVQDMDHENMFWYRQDPGLGLRLIYFSYDVKMKEKGDIPEGYSVSREKKERFSLILESASTNQTSMYLCASSLERDLTDTQYFGPGTRLTVL.

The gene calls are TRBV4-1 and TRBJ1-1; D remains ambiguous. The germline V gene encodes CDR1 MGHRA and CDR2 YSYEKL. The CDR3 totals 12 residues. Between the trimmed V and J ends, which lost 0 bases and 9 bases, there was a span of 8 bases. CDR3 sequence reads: CASSQDGVKAFF. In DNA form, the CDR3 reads TGCGCCAGCAGCCAAGATGGGGTTAAAGCTTTCTTT.

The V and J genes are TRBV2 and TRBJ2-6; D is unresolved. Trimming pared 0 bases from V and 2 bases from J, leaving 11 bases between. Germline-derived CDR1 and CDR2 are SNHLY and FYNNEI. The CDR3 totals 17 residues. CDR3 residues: CASSEALLGAGANVLTF. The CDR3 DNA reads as TGTGCCAGCAGTGAAGCGCTTCTTGGGGCTGGGGCCAACGTCCTGACTTTC.

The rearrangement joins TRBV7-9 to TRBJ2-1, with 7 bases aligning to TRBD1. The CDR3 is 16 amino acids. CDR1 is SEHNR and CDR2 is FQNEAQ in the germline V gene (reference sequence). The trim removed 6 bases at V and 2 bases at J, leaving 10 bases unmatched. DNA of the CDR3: TGTGCCAGCAGGAACACGGTAGACAGGGCCTACAATGAGCAGTTCTTC. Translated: CASRNTVDRAYNEQFF.

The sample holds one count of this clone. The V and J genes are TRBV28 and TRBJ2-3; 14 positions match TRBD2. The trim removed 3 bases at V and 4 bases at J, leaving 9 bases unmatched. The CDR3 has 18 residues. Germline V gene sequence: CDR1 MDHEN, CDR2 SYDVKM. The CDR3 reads CASSFFWGTSGRPDTQYF. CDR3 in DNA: TGTGCCAGCAGTTTTTTTTGGGGGACTAGCGGGAGACCAGATACGCAGTATTTT.

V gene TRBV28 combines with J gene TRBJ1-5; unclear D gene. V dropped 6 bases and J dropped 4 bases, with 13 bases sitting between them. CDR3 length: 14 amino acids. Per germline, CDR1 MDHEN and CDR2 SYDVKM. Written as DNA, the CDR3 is TGTGCCAGCAGCCCCCACCGGCGGAATCAGCCCCAGCATTTT. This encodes CASSPHRRNQPQHF.

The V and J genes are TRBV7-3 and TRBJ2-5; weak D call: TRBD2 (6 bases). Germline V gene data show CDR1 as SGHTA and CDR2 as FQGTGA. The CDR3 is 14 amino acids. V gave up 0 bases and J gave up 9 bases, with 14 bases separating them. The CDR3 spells CASSLTGTSGSQYF. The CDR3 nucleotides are TGTGCCAGCAGCTTAACCGGGACTTCCGGGTCCCAGTACTTC.

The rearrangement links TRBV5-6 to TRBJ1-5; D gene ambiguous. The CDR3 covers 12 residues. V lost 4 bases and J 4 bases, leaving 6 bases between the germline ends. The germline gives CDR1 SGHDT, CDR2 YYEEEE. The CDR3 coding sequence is TGTGCCAGCAGCGCCGGGAATCAGCCCCAGCATTTT. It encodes CASSAGNQPQHF.